The clone carrying this T cell receptor beta chain was picked up many times. Its antigen remains unknown. The time point was: longitudinal time-point 3. Healthy controls were blood bank volunteers in Maryland, USA. The unsorted libraries were prepared from 2 million PBMCs (stored at -80 C). The data were taken from a study of neurological immune-mediated disorders. Regarding the study as a whole: No CDR3 amino acid sequences recurred among expanded clones across subjects, suggesting private repertoires in all groups.

The cDNA was produced through 5'RACE with 10-nucleotide random UMIs. One entry per CDR3 protein, called by TCRdb with MiXCR from the 5' RACE reads. In the table there are about 53,000 distinct CDR3 sequences, 7% to 9% of which are singletons. This CDR3 spans 13 amino acids. The V end lost 7 bases, the J end lost 2 bases, and 9 bases lay between the germline ends. The rearrangement joins TRBV12-3 or TRBV12-4 to TRBJ1-3; tentative D call: TRBD1 (6 bases). The specimen was PBMCs. This TCR was sampled from a woman aged 35 to 49 in good health. The CDR3 reads CASIEGAGNTIYF. CDR3 in DNA: TGTGCCAGCATCGAGGGGGCTGGAAACACCATATATTTT.